Described below is a single T cell receptor (beta chain) sequence and its context. Its antigen remains unknown. The germline V gene has CDR1 SGHRS and CDR2 YFSETQ. This CDR3 region has 13 residues. Trimming took off 4 bases at V and 6 bases at J, with 11 bases between the two ends. The assay was immunoSEQ multiplex PCR, and TCRdb's table has in-frame clones only and misses some. The sample contains some 97,000 clones, 80% to 95% of which appear only once. These data are taken from a study of T cell responses to AZD1222 COVID-19 vaccine. Study-level background: The analysis combined second doses at about 4 or about 12 weeks. The study's findings and limits: CD4 TCRs linked to vaccination spanned spike, dominating at 160-218 and 743-854. Only a handful of individuals given AZD1222 were seropositive at baseline.

The sequence was collected from an adult in good health. Sequenced here: peripheral blood, sampled on day 0 of AZD1222 vaccination. V and J are TRBV5-1 and TRBJ2-1; D gene unclear. CDR3 amino acids: CASSLPIVNEQFF. The CDR3, as DNA: TGCGCCAGCAGCCTCCCCATCGTCAATGAGCAGTTCTTC.